These 19 T cell receptor beta chains were sequenced from one sample in a study of OX40 agonist ivuxolimab in advanced cancers. Profiling relied on immunoSEQ multiplex PCR, and the TCRdb table lists in-frame clones only, not all of them. This sample has about 70,000 clones, with 86% found just once. The sequencing used CD4+ or CD8+ T cells sorted from blood, collected in a trial of the OX40 agonist ivuxolimab. These receptors were obtained from an adult with an advanced solid tumor such as melanoma, head and neck, liver or kidney cancer.

The V and J genes are TRBV4-1 and TRBJ2-2; TRBD2 matches at 15 bases. V dropped 4 bases and J dropped 4; count of bases not matched to a gene: 13. This CDR3 is built from 20 residues. Germline V lookup: CDR1 MGHRA, CDR2 YSYEKL. The CDR3 region is CASSLRHFPGLAGGTGELFF. For the CDR3, the DNA is TGCGCCAGCAGCCTGCGGCATTTTCCGGGACTAGCGGGGGGCACCGGGGAGCTGTTTTTT.

The V gene is TRBV11-3, the J gene TRBJ2-5; D is perhaps TRBD2 (5 bases). Per the germline V gene, CDR1 is SGHNT and CDR2 is YENEEA. The V and J ends lost 4 bases and 0 bases respectively, with 15 bases between them. The CDR3 contains 16 residues. CDR3 residues: CASSSGYGENQETQYF. The CDR3 DNA reads as TGTGCCAGCAGCTCCGGCTACGGGGAAAACCAAGAGACCCAGTACTTC.

The chain joins TRBV7-9 to TRBJ2-1, with a possible D match to TRBD2 (5 bases). Per the germline V gene, CDR1 is SEHNR and CDR2 is FQNEAQ (reference sequence). This CDR3 region has 13 residues. V was pared by 5 bases and J by 0 bases, with 5 bases between. The CDR3 spells CASSRDSYNEQFF. The CDR3 DNA reads as TGTGCCAGCAGCCGGGACTCCTACAATGAGCAGTTCTTC.

V gene TRBV5-1 combines with J gene TRBJ2-5; 10 bases map to TRBD1. The CDR3 spans 15 residues. CDR1 and CDR2 (germline): SGHRS, YFSETQ. V lost 8 bases and J lost 2; bases outside the gene matches: 9. CDR3 DNA: TGCGCCAGTACACTCGGGACAGGGGAGCAAGAGACCCAGTACTTC. Translated, it gives CASTLGTGEQETQYF.

The V call is TRBV2, the J call TRBJ2-3; the D gene is possibly TRBD1 (6 bases). In germline, CDR1 is SNHLY, CDR2 FYNNEI. V was pared by 6 bases and J by 2 bases, with 12 bases between. This CDR3 is built from 14 residues. This CDR3 reads CASRYDRNTDTQYF. The CDR3 DNA is TGTGCCAGCAGGTACGACAGGAACACAGATACGCAGTATTTT.

The chain carries TRBV28 and TRBJ2-5; D may correspond to TRBD1 or TRBD2 (5 bases each). The V and J ends lost 5 bases and 3 bases respectively, with 16 bases between them. This CDR3 has 15 residues. The germline V gene has CDR1 MDHEN and CDR2 SYDVKM. In nucleotides, the CDR3 is TGTGCCAGCAGTCCAGAATGGGGGACCAAAGAGACCCAGTACTTC. It yields the protein CASSPEWGTKETQYF.

This clone has a handful of counts. V is TRBV6-5 and J is TRBJ2-7, with 8 nucleotides matching TRBD1. J lost 3 bases, V lost 5 bases, and 6 bases had no gene match. This CDR3 is built from 14 residues. Germline V lookup: CDR1 MNHEY, CDR2 SVGAGI. The CDR3 DNA sequence: TGTGCCAGCAGTACCGACAGGGGTGACTACGAGCAGTACTTC. Its translation: CASSTDRGDYEQYF.

The chain employs TRBV11-1 and TRBJ2-7; tentative D call: TRBD2 (6 bases). V lost 1 base, J lost 5 bases, and 9 bases lay in between. CDR3 length: 13 amino acids. Germline lookup yields CDR1 SGHAT and CDR2 FQDESV (reference sequence). The CDR3 nucleotides read TGTGCCAGCAGCTTAGACGGCGGGGACGAGCAGTACTTC. Its translation: CASSLDGGDEQYF.

The chain joins TRBV2 to TRBJ2-5; 7 bases are a match to TRBD1. Per the germline V gene, CDR1 is SNHLY and CDR2 is FYNNEI. The CDR3 covers 13 residues. Trimming removed 8 bases from V and 1 base from J; junction bases left unmatched: 4. CDR3 in DNA: TGTGCCAGCTTCGACAGGGTCCAAGAGACCCAGTACTTC. Its protein is CASFDRVQETQYF.

Points on this clone: In the same sample, other DNA sequences code for this CDR3. The CDR3 sequence is CASSLDVNTEAFF. CDR3 nucleotide sequence: TGCGCCAGCAGCTTGGATGTGAACACTGAAGCTTTCTTT. The chain is built from TRBV5-1 and TRBJ1-1; D remains ambiguous. This CDR3 contains 13 residues. Germline CDR1 is SGHRS and CDR2 is YFSETQ. The V end lost 0 bases, the J end lost 0 bases, and 3 bases lay between the germline ends.

This chain uses TRBV6-1 with TRBJ2-3; 11 bases line up with TRBD2. CDR1 is MNHNS, CDR2 SASEGT, per germline. V was clipped by 3 bases and J by 1 base; unmatched bases: 9. This CDR3 is built from 18 residues. The CDR3 spells CASSETLAGGRGTDTQYF. The CDR3 nucleotides read TGTGCCAGCAGTGAGACGCTAGCGGGGGGCCGAGGCACAGATACGCAGTATTTT.

The CDR3 bases are TGCGCCAGCAGCTTGGCACCGTCGCGGGGGCTAACAGTACATGAGCAGTTCTTC. Its protein product is CASSLAPSRGLTVHEQFF. The rearrangement uses TRBV5-1 and TRBJ2-1, with D maybe TRBD2 (7 bases). From germline, CDR1 is SGHRS and CDR2 YFSETQ. CDR3 length: 18 residues. Trimming removed 0 bases at V and 8 bases at J, with 24 bases between.

V and J are TRBV7-6 and TRBJ2-7; either TRBD1 or TRBD2 may fit D (5 bases each). Trimming took 2 bases from V and 2 from J, leaving 13 bases between them. CDR1 is SGHVS and CDR2 is FNYEAQ in the germline V gene. The CDR3 extends over 15 amino acids. This CDR3 reads CASSLRPRGAYEQYF. The CDR3 DNA sequence: TGTGCCAGCAGCTTAAGGCCTCGGGGCGCCTACGAGCAGTACTTC.

V and J are TRBV30 and TRBJ1-2; no clear D. CDR1 and CDR2 from the germline V gene are GTSNPN and SVGIG (reference sequence). The V end was cut by 1 base, the J end by 7 bases, with 13 bases between. The CDR3 consists of 13 residues. CDR3 protein: CAWSATVAIGYTF. The CDR3 nucleotides read TGTGCCTGGAGTGCGACTGTCGCCATTGGCTACACCTTC.

The chain employs TRBV5-8 and TRBJ1-5, with D unclear. The V gene's germline CDR1 is SGHTS and CDR2 YDEGEE. The CDR3 is 13 amino acids. Trimming stripped 2 bases from V and 6 bases from J, with 9 bases between. The CDR3 nucleotides read TGTGCCAGCAGCTTTCCTGGTCCTCAGCCCCAGCATTTT. The encoded protein is CASSFPGPQPQHF.

The J gene is TRBJ2-1, the V gene TRBV7-9; D assignment may be TRBD1 or TRBD2 (5 bases each). This CDR3 comprises 14 residues. The ends were cut back, 5 bases at V and 6 bases at J, with 14 bases in the middle. Germline CDR1 reads SEHNR; CDR2 reads FQNEAQ (reference sequence). CDR3 residues: CASSVVPGSNEQFF. Written as DNA, the CDR3 is TGTGCCAGCAGCGTAGTCCCAGGGAGCAATGAGCAGTTCTTC.

The V gene is TRBV28, the J gene TRBJ1-4, with D tentatively TRBD1 (6 bases). The germline V and J ends were trimmed by 6 bases and 2 bases, with 10 bases remaining between them. The germline V gene encodes CDR1 MDHEN and CDR2 SYDVKM. The CDR3 covers 14 residues. The CDR3 protein is CASRKQGTNEKLFF. The CDR3 DNA follows: TGTGCCAGCAGGAAACAGGGCACTAATGAAAAACTGTTTTTT.

This chain links TRBV7-3 with TRBJ1-1, with D perhaps TRBD1 (5 bases). Per germline, CDR1 SGHTA and CDR2 FQGTGA. This CDR3 contains 14 residues. V was pared by 2 bases and J by 0 bases, with 7 bases between. CDR3 residues: CASSLEQVNTEAFF. Here the CDR3 DNA reads TGTGCCAGCAGCTTAGAACAGGTGAACACTGAAGCTTTCTTT.

The table lists this clone with a few counts. The chain links TRBV7-2 to TRBJ1-1; unclear D gene. V lost 5 bases, J lost 5 bases, and 12 bases lay in between. Germline V CDR1 and CDR2: SGHTA, FQGNSA. This CDR3 has 13 residues. CDR3 residues: CASSLGVGTEAFF. The DNA of the CDR3 is TGTGCCAGCAGCCTCGGGGTAGGGACTGAAGCTTTCTTT.